This T cell receptor (beta chain) was recorded in a study of beta chain features in type 1 diabetes. Study details: The patient and healthy donor groups were comparable for age, gender and cell yields.

The sequenced template was cDNA made from the entire isolated RNA. Assay: immunoSEQ multiplex PCR; the TCRdb copy retains only in-frame clones and omits some. The sample includes 390,000 or so clones, approximately 15% of them seen just once. The J segment lost 3 bases and the V segment lost 0 bases, leaving 8 bases of the junction unmatched. Germline CDR1 and CDR2: MGHRA and YSYEKL. The CDR3 loop spans 17 amino acids. General study points: At VDJ recombination sites, type 1 diabetes patients had fewer insertions and more deleted nucleotides. Researchers could not determine here whether HLA type influences TCRB rearrangement.

Purity exceeded 95% in all sorted populations. This clone has a handful of counts. Its target is not known. The sequence was obtained from a man aged 25-45 years in good health. V and J are TRBV4-1 and TRBJ2-5, with TRBD1 matching 9 bases. Sequencing input: naive CD4+ T cells from blood. CDR3 in amino acids: CASSQDRSGQGKETQYF. The CDR3 DNA sequence: TGCGCCAGCAGCCAAGATCGGTCCGGACAGGGGAAAGAGACCCAGTACTTC.